Included here is one T cell receptor beta chain sequence, with context. This sample is part of a study of shared clonotypes between healthy human individuals. Study-wide background: Three CD4 naive, three CD4 memory, two CD8 naive and one CD8 memory plate were used per donor.

Sequenced by immunoSEQ multiplex PCR; TCRdb stores in-frame clones only, minus some. This repertoire shows about 2.2 million clones, over 85% found once; its top ten account for 1.5% to 2%. CD8 cells regarded as naive lacked CD45RO, were positively chosen for CCR7, and omitted terminally differentiated effector memory CD45RA+ cells. Germline V gives CDR1 SEHNR, CDR2 FQNEAQ (reference sequence). This CDR3 comprises 16 residues. V gave up 1 base and J gave up 2 bases, with 12 bases separating them. Sequencing was performed on naive CD8+ T cells from PBMCs. The chain has TRBV7-9 and TRBJ2-1, with D possibly being TRBD2 (5 bases). The sequence was obtained from a man between 18 and 29 years old in good health. Some clones in this sample may be carry-over from other donors' samples. CDR3 in amino acids: CASSLGSWTPYNEQFF. CDR3 nucleotides: TGTGCCAGCAGCTTAGGTAGCTGGACTCCCTACAATGAGCAGTTCTTC.